What follows are 18 T cell receptor beta chains derived from one specimen sequenced in a study of cytomegalovirus exposure and HLA in healthy donors. Libraries were prepared by immunoSEQ multiplex PCR; TCRdb keeps only in-frame clonotypes and omits some of them. This repertoire shows more than 50,000 clones, roughly 94% found once; its top ten account for roughly 2.4%. Sequencing was performed on PBMCs. Receptor source: a young man in good health and CMV-seronegative.

This chain uses TRBV7-6 with TRBJ2-3, with 7 bases matching TRBD2. The CDR3 runs 15 residues. The junction had 3 bases not matched to a gene; V was cut back by 2 bases and J by 1 base. The germline CDR1 and CDR2 sequences are SGHVS and FNYEAQ. The CDR3 DNA follows: TGTGCCAGCAGCTTACTGGGGAGGGGCACAGATACGCAGTATTTT. This codes for CASSLLGRGTDTQYF.

The V gene is TRBV9, the J gene TRBJ1-2, with TRBD1 matching 7 bases. Germline values: CDR1 SGDLS, CDR2 YYNGEE. J gave up 5 bases and V 2 bases, and 9 bases lay outside the gene matches. The CDR3 totals 15 residues. The CDR3 bases are TGTGCCAGCAGCGTGGGAGCCGGGACAGTTTATGGCTACACCTTC. This gives the protein CASSVGAGTVYGYTF. The variable domain in full, completed from reference TRBV9 and TRBJ1-2, reads DSGVTQTPKHLITATGQRVTLRCSPRSGDLSVYWYQQSLDQGLQFLIQYYNGEERAKGNILERFSAQQFPDLHSELNLSSLELGDSALYFCASSVGAGTVYGYTFGSGTRLTVV.

The rearrangement uses TRBV11-2 and TRBJ2-7; D is perhaps TRBD1 (6 bases). Trimming cost V 5 bases and J 0 bases, with 14 bases left between them. CDR3 length: 15 amino acids. In germline, CDR1 is SGHAT, CDR2 FQNNGV. The CDR3 protein is CASSQEQGYSYEQYF. CDR3 nucleotide sequence: TGTGCCAGCAGCCAAGAACAGGGCTACTCCTACGAGCAGTACTTC.

V and J are TRBV4-3 and TRBJ2-2; no clear D. CDR3 length: 16 amino acids. Trimming pared 3 bases from V and 5 bases from J, leaving 16 bases between. Germline assignment: CDR1 LGHNA and CDR2 YSLEER. CDR3 amino acids: CASSHRNSLVTGELFF. The DNA of the CDR3 is TGCGCCAGCAGCCACCGCAACTCCCTAGTGACCGGGGAGCTGTTTTTT.

This chain links TRBV6-5 with TRBJ1-2, with 7 nucleotides matching TRBD1. Germline-derived CDR1 and CDR2 are MNHEY and SVGAGI. V dropped 10 bases and J dropped 1; count of bases not matched to a gene: 12. There are 15 residues in the CDR3. The CDR3 DNA reads TGTGCCACCTTGTACAGGGGTCCCTTTAACTATGGCTACACCTTC. Translated, it gives CATLYRGPFNYGYTF.

The V gene is TRBV27, the J gene TRBJ2-1; D might be TRBD2 (6 bases). The germline CDR1 and CDR2 sequences are MNHEY and SMNVEV (reference sequence). The CDR3 sequence is 16 residues long. V was cut by 5 bases and J by 2 bases, with 16 bases left in between. CDR3 in amino acids: CASSTLAASTYNEQFF. DNA of the CDR3: TGTGCCAGCAGTACGTTAGCGGCCTCTACCTACAATGAGCAGTTCTTC.

The gene calls are TRBV10-3 and TRBJ2-7; 8 bases are shared with TRBD1. Germline CDR1 and CDR2: ENHRY and SYGVKD. The CDR3 length is 16 residues. J lost 3 bases, V lost 2 bases, and 9 bases had no gene match. The CDR3 DNA is TGTGCCATCAGTGAGCCGGGGACAGGTCCCTTCTACGAGCAGTACTTC. This codes for CAISEPGTGPFYEQYF.

This chain joins TRBV6-5 and TRBJ1-1; perhaps TRBD1 as D (5 bases). Germline V gives CDR1 MNHEY, CDR2 SVGAGI. Trimming pared 0 bases from V and 0 bases from J, leaving 8 bases between. This CDR3 has 15 amino acids. Written as DNA, the CDR3 is TGTGCCAGCAGTTACTCGGCAGGGATGAACACTGAAGCTTTCTTT. Protein: CASSYSAGMNTEAFF.

The gene calls are TRBV27 and TRBJ1-5, with 7 positions matching TRBD1. Trimming at V came to 5 bases and at J to 0 bases, leaving 4 bases not matched to a gene. Per germline, CDR1 MNHEY and CDR2 SMNVEV (reference sequence). The CDR3 extends over 15 amino acids. CDR3 residues: CASSPDRISNQPQHF. In DNA, the CDR3 is TGTGCCAGCAGTCCGGACAGGATTAGCAATCAGCCCCAGCATTTT.

The V and J genes are TRBV6-5 and TRBJ2-1; TRBD2 matches 9 bases. Germline CDR1 MNHEY, CDR2 SVGAGI. After removal of 4 bases from V and 7 bases from J, the junction contained 5 bases not matched to a gene. This CDR3 is 14 amino acids long. CDR3 DNA sequence: TGTGCCAGCAGTTTTAGCGGGAGAGGGAATGAGCAGTTCTTC. The encoded protein is CASSFSGRGNEQFF.

This clone is a singleton in its sample. This sequence joins TRBV7-8 and TRBJ1-5; 7 bases fit TRBD1. Per germline, CDR1 SGHVS and CDR2 FQNEAQ. The V and J ends lost 3 bases and 3 bases, in that order; junction bases with no gene match: 8. The CDR3 totals 16 residues. In nucleotides, the CDR3 is TGTGCCAGCAGCTTTACCCAGACAGGGCCCAATCAGCCCCAGCATTTT. It yields the protein CASSFTQTGPNQPQHF.

This clone was detected only once. The chain uses TRBV27 and TRBJ1-1; 7 nucleotides agree with TRBD1. Germline values: CDR1 MNHEY, CDR2 SMNVEV (reference sequence). J was trimmed by 3 bases and V by 4 bases; bases with no gene match: 11. The CDR3 consists of 16 residues. The CDR3 nucleotides read TGTGCCAGCAGTTCCACCTCCGGGACAGACCACACTGAAGCTTTCTTT. Translation: CASSSTSGTDHTEAFF.

This clone was detected only once. The rearrangement links TRBV27 to TRBJ2-5; 7 bases map to TRBD2. This CDR3 spans 16 amino acids. V dropped 2 bases and J dropped 4; count of bases not matched to a gene: 10. CDR1 MNHEY and CDR2 SMNVEV come from the germline V gene (reference sequence). The CDR3 DNA sequence: TGTGCCAGCAGTTTAACAGGATGGCGGGAGACAGAGACCCAGTACTTC. Its protein is CASSLTGWRETETQYF.

J is TRBJ2-5 and V is TRBV29-1, with a tentative D call TRBD2 (5 bases). Trimming removed 6 bases from V and 5 bases from J, with 13 bases in between. The CDR3 runs to 12 residues. Germline-derived CDR1 and CDR2 are SQVTM and ANQGSEA. Here the CDR3 DNA reads TGCAGCGTGGCAGGAGGTTATGAGACCCAGTACTTC. Its protein product is CSVAGGYETQYF.

The chain combines TRBV2 with TRBJ2-7; perhaps TRBD2 as D (6 bases). The CDR3 extends over 15 amino acids. Trimming shortened V by 4 bases and J by 0 bases, and 13 bases separated the two germline ends. Looked up from germline, CDR1 is SNHLY and CDR2 is FYNNEI. The CDR3 region is CASSGGERGSYEQYF. The CDR3 DNA reads as TGTGCCAGCAGTGGGGGGGAACGGGGCTCCTACGAGCAGTACTTC.

V usage is TRBV30 and J usage is TRBJ1-1; D may be TRBD1 (6 bases). V was pared by 1 base and J by 1 base, with 7 bases between. CDR1 is GTSNPN and CDR2 is SVGIG in the germline V gene (reference sequence). The CDR3 totals 13 residues. DNA for the CDR3: TGTGCCTGGAGTGGAGGGGGGAACACTGAAGCTTTCTTT. As protein: CAWSGGGNTEAFF.

This rearrangement joins TRBV5-1 to TRBJ2-1, with 8 bases fitting TRBD1. After removal of 1 base from V and 9 bases from J, the junction contained 3 bases not matched to a gene. The CDR3 extends over 13 amino acids. From germline, CDR1 is SGHRS and CDR2 YFSETQ. The DNA for the CDR3 is TGCGCCAGCAGCTTGTCACAGGGGGTTGAGCAGTTCTTC. The encoded protein is CASSLSQGVEQFF.

The chain is built from TRBV19 and TRBJ1-5; TRBD1 matches 9 bases. The CDR3 contains 15 residues. With 4 bases clipped from V and 7 bases from J, the junction kept 8 bases outside the gene matches. In germline, CDR1 is LNHDA, CDR2 SQIVND (reference sequence). The CDR3 reads CASSTYRGLRQPQHF. The CDR3 region has the DNA TGTGCCAGTAGTACCTACAGGGGGCTGCGCCAGCCCCAGCATTTT.